This T cell receptor beta chain was recovered during a study of cytomegalovirus exposure and HLA in healthy donors. PCR amplification relied on 60 Vbeta primers (plus 13 Jbeta primers). Repertoires were generated with immunoSEQ multiplex PCR, while TCRdb's copy carries only in-frame clones and drops some. The data contain 150,000 to 200,000 clones, roughly 80% of them singletons. V lost 0 bases and J 4 bases, leaving 7 bases between the germline ends. The CDR3 is 14 residues long. Germline values: CDR1 SGHAT, CDR2 FQDESV (reference sequence). Whole-study findings and limits: An assumption of roughly uniform sequencing depth across donors underlay the presence/absence analyses. An analysis was carried out at a later point. It showed that HLA-associated TCR beta chains were more clonally expanded than equally common non-associated chains. Later work associated around 18,000 TCR beta sequences with HLA alleles at 0.05 false discovery rate.

In the case of this clone: The antigen is undetermined.

The clonotype comes from a man aged 25 to 40 in good health and CMV-seropositive. Sequences were obtained from PBMCs. The V call is TRBV11-1, the J call TRBJ2-1, with D unresolved. For the CDR3, the DNA is TGTGCCAGCAGCTTAGCGGGCCGATACAATGAGCAGTTCTTC. Translating it yields CASSLAGRYNEQFF.